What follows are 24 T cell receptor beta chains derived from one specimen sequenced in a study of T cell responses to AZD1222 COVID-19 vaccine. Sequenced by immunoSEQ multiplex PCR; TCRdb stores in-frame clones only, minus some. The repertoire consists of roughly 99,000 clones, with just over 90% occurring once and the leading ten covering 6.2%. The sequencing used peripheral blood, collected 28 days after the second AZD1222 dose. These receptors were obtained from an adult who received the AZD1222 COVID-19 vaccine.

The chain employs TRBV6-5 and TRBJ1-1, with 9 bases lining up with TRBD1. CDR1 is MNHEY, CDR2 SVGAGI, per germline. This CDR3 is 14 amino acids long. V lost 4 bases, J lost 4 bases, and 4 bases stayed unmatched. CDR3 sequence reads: CASSSPTGGTEAFF. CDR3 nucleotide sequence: TGTGCCAGCAGTTCCCCGACAGGGGGCACTGAAGCTTTCTTT.

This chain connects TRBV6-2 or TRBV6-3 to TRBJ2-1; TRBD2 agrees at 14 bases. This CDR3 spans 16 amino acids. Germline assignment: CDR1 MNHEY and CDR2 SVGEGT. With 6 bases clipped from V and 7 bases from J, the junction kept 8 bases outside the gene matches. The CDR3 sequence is CASSTRLAGGGNEQFF. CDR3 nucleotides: TGTGCCAGCAGCACCCGACTAGCGGGAGGGGGTAATGAGCAGTTCTTC.

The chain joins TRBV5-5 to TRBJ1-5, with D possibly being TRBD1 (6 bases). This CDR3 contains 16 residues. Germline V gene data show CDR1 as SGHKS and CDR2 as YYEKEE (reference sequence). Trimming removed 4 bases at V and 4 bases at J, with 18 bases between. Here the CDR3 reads CASSRGLRGPNQPQHF. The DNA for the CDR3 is TGTGCCAGCAGCCGGGGGTTGCGGGGGCCGAATCAGCCCCAGCATTTT.

CDR3 coding DNA: TGTGCCAGCAGTTTAGCGGTAGGGGGCGACGGCTACACCTTC. It codes for CASSLAVGGDGYTF. V and J are TRBV28 and TRBJ1-2; 7 nucleotides align to TRBD1. Germline assignment: CDR1 MDHEN and CDR2 SYDVKM. The CDR3 extends over 14 amino acids. V dropped 2 bases and J dropped 8; count of bases not matched to a gene: 8.

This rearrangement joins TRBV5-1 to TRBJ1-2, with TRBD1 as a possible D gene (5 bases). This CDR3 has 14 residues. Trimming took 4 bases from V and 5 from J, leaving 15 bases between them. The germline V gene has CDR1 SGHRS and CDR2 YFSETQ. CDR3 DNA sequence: TGCGCCAGCAGCCCTACGGGACTATTATATGGCTACACCTTC. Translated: CASSPTGLLYGYTF.

The CDR3 DNA sequence: TGTGCCACCAGCAGAGGACAGGGATTCAACTATGGCTACACCTTC. This codes for CATSRGQGFNYGYTF. V and J are TRBV15 and TRBJ1-2; 7 nucleotides align to TRBD1. This CDR3 contains 15 residues. V was clipped by 1 base and J by 2 bases; unmatched bases: 4. Germline V gene sequence: CDR1 LNHNV, CDR2 YYDKDF (reference sequence).

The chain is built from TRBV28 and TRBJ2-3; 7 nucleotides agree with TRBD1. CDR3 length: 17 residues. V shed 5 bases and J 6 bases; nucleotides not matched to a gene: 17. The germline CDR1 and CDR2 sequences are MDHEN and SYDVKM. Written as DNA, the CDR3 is TGTGCCAGCAGTATTTCTACAGGGGTAGCGTCTCGGGATACGCAGTATTTT. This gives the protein CASSISTGVASRDTQYF. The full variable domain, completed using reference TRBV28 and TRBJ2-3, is DVKVTQSSRYLVKRTGEKVFLECVQDMDHENMFWYRQDPGLGLRLIYFSYDVKMKEKGDIPEGYSVSREKKERFSLILESASTNQTSMYLCASSISTGVASRDTQYFGPGTRLTVL.

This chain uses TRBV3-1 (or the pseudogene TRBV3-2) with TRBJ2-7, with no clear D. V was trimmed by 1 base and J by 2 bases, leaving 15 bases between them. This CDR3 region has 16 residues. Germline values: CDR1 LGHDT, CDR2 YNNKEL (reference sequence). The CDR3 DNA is TGTGCCAGCAGCCAAGCGATGGCCGGTTTTACCTACGAGCAGTACTTC. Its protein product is CASSQAMAGFTYEQYF.

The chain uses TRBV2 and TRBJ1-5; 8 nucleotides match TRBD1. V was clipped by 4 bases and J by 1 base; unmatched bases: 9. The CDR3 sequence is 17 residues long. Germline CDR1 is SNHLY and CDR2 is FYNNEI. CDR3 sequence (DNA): TGTGCCAGCAGTGCATGGACAGGGACGAGGAGCAATCAGCCCCAGCATTTT. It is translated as CASSAWTGTRSNQPQHF.

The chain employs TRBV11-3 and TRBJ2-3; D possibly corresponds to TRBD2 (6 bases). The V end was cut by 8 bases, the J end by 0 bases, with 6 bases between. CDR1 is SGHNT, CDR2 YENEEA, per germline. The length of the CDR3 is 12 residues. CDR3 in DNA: TGTGCCAGCGGGACTAGCACAGATACGCAGTATTTT. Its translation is CASGTSTDTQYF.

CDR3 sequence: CASSASQGSRPQHF. The CDR3 DNA sequence: TGTGCCAGCAGTGCGAGTCAGGGTTCCCGGCCCCAGCATTTT. This chain joins TRBV28 and TRBJ1-5, with D possibly being TRBD1 (5 bases). Per germline, CDR1 MDHEN and CDR2 SYDVKM. This CDR3 is 14 amino acids long. V gave up 5 bases and J gave up 9 bases, with 17 bases separating them.

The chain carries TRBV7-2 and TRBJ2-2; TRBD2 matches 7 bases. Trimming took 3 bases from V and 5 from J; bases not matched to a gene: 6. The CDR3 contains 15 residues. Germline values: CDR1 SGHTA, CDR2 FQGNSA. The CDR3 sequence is CASSLGGGRTGELFF. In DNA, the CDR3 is TGTGCCAGCAGCTTGGGGGGAGGGCGGACCGGGGAGCTGTTTTTT.

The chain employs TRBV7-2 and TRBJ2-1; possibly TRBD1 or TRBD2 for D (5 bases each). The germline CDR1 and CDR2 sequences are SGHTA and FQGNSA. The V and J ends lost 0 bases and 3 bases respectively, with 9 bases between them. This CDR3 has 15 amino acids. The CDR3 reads CASSLAGTNYNEQFF. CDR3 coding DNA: TGTGCCAGCAGCTTAGCTGGGACCAACTACAATGAGCAGTTCTTC.

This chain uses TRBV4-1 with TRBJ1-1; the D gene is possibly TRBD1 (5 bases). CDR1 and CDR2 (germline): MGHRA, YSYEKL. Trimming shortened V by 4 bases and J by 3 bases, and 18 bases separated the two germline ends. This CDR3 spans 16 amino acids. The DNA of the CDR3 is TGCGCCAGCAGCCTCCTCTCGACGTGGGGGGACACTGAAGCTTTCTTT. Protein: CASSLLSTWGDTEAFF.

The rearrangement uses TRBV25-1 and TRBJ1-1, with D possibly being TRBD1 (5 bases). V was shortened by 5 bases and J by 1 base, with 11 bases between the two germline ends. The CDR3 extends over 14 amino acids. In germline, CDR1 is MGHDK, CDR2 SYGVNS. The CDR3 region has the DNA TGTGCCAGCAGTCCTCTCGGGGCGAACACTGAAGCTTTCTTT. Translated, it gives CASSPLGANTEAFF. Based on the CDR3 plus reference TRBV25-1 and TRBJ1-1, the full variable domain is EADIYQTPRYLVIGTGKKITLECSQTMGHDKMYWYQQDPGMELHLIHYSYGVNSTEKGDLSSESTVSRIRTEHFPLTLESARPSHTSQYLCASSPLGANTEAFFGQGTRLTVV.

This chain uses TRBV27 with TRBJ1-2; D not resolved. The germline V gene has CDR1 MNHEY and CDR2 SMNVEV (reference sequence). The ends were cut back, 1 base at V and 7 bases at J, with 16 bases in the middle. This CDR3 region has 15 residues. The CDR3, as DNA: TGTGCCAGCAGTTTATACCAAGAGGGTGGGTTTGGCTACACCTTC. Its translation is CASSLYQEGGFGYTF.

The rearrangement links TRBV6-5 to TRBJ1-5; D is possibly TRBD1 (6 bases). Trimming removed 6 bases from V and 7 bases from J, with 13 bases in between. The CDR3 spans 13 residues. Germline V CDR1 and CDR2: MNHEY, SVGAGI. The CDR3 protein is CASSQTRGQPQHF. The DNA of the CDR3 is TGTGCCAGCAGCCAAACCAGGGGCCAGCCCCAGCATTTT.

For the CDR3, the DNA is TGCGCCAGCAGCTTTCGGACAGGGAGGTCACCCCTCCACTTT. As protein: CASSFRTGRSPLHF. The V call is TRBV5-1, the J call TRBJ1-6; the match to TRBD1 covers 8 bases. V lost 2 bases and J lost 10; bases outside the gene matches: 5. Germline CDR1 and CDR2: SGHRS and YFSETQ. This CDR3 is built from 14 residues.

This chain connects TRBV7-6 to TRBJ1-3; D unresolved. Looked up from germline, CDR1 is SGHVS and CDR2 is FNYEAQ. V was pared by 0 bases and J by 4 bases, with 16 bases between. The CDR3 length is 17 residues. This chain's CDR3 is CASSLARRTSKGNTIYF. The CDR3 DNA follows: TGTGCCAGCAGCTTAGCGAGGCGGACTTCGAAAGGAAACACCATATATTTT.

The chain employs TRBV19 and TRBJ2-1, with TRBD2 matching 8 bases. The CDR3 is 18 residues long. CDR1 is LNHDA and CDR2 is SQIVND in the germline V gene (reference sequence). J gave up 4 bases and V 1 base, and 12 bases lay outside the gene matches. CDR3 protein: CASSIGGGGLGIYNEQFF. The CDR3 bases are TGTGCCAGTAGTATAGGGGGAGGGGGACTAGGGATTTACAATGAGCAGTTCTTC.

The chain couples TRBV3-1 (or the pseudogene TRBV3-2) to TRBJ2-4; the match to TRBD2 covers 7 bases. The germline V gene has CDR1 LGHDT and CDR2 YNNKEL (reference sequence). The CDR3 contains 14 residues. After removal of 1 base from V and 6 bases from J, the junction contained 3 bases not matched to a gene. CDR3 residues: CASSQGERGNIQYF. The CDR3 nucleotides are TGTGCCAGCAGCCAAGGGGAGCGGGGAAACATTCAGTACTTC.

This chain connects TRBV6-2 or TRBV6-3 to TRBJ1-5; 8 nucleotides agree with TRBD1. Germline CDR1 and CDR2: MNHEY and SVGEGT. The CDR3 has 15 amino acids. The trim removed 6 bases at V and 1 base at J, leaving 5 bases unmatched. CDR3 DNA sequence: TGTGCCAGCAGCCTGACAGGGGTGAGCAATCAGCCCCAGCATTTT. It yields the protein CASSLTGVSNQPQHF.

Here the CDR3 DNA reads TGTGCCAGCAGTAGGGCAGCTAGCACAGATACGCAGTATTTT. Translated, it gives CASSRAASTDTQYF. V usage is TRBV2 and J usage is TRBJ2-3; D not resolved. This CDR3 is built from 14 residues. V was pared by 5 bases and J by 0 bases, with 9 bases between. Germline V gene data show CDR1 as SNHLY and CDR2 as FYNNEI.

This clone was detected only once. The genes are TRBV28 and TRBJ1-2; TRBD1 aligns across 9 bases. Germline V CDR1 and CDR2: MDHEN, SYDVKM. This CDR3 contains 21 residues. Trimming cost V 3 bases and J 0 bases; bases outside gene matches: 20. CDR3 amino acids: CASSFYGPLGQGSTANYGYTF. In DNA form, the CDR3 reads TGTGCCAGCAGTTTTTATGGCCCGTTAGGACAGGGGAGCACAGCTAACTATGGCTACACCTTC.